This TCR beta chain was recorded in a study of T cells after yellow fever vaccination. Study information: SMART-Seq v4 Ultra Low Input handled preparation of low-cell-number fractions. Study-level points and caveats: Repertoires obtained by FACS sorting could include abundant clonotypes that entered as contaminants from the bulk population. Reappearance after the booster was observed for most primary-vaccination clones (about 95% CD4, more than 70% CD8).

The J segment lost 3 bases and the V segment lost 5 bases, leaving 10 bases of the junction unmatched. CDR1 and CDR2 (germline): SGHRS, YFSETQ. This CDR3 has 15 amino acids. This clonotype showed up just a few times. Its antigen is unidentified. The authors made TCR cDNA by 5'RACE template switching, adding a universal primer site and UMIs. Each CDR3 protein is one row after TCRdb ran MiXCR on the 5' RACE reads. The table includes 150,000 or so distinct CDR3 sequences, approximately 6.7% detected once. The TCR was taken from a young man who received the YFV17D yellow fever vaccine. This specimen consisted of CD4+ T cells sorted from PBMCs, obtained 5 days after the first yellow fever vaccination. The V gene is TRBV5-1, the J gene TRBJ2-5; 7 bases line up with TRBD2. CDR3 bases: TGCGCCAGCAGGGAGGCCGGGACTACAGAAGAGACCCAGTACTTC. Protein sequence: CASREAGTTEETQYF.